The 16 T cell receptor beta chains reported below all come from one sample, sequenced in a study of T cells in Graves' hyperthyroidism and ophthalmopathy. There were TCR beta CDR3 regions amplified from RNA transcripts. First-round RT-PCR with HTBI primers amplified the TCR CDR3 region. TCRdb re-called the multiplex PCR reads through MiXCR, storing one row per CDR3 protein. The sample yields hundreds of thousands of distinct CDR3 sequences, 16% seen once. Specimen: blood. The receptors here all came from a woman under 40 with Graves' hyperthyroidism.

This clonotype was counted ten times or more. This chain uses TRBV6-2 or TRBV6-3 with TRBJ1-2; D call uncertain. Germline CDR1 MNHEY, CDR2 SVGEGT. CDR3 size: 17 residues. Trimming shortened V by 2 bases and J by 2 bases, and 18 bases separated the two germline ends. The CDR3 DNA sequence: TGTGCCAGCAGTTACCCTACGGTGGGAACCCTCAACTATGGCTACACCTTC. This encodes CASSYPTVGTLNYGYTF.

The chain has TRBV5-5 and TRBJ1-4; 9 bases match TRBD1. Per the germline V gene, CDR1 is SGHKS and CDR2 is YYEKEE (reference sequence). V dropped 4 bases and J dropped 0; count of bases not matched to a gene: 7. This CDR3 region has 17 residues. The CDR3 is CASSHRGRLATNEKLFF. The DNA for the CDR3 is TGTGCCAGCAGCCACAGGGGGCGCCTTGCAACTAATGAAAAACTGTTTTTT.

Ten or more counts support this clonotype. The V call is TRBV2, the J call TRBJ2-5; D unresolved. Germline CDR1 SNHLY, CDR2 FYNNEI. The CDR3 has 11 amino acids. Trimming took off 4 bases at V and 4 bases at J, with 4 bases between the two ends. CDR3 nucleotide sequence: TGTGCCAGCAGTGGCGGAGAGACCCAGTACTTC. Amino acids: CASSGGETQYF.

Only a few counts were recorded for this clonotype. V and J are TRBV4-1 and TRBJ2-3; D call uncertain. Trimming took 3 bases from V and 2 from J, leaving 18 bases between them. CDR1 MGHRA and CDR2 YSYEKL come from the germline V gene. The CDR3 is 17 amino acids. CDR3 sequence reads: CASSHQPRAIPTDTQYF. The DNA of the CDR3 is TGCGCCAGCAGCCATCAACCAAGGGCTATCCCCACAGATACGCAGTATTTT.

The V and J genes are TRBV9 and TRBJ2-1, with TRBD2 matching over 9 bases. J was trimmed by 6 bases and V by 0 bases; bases with no gene match: 4. The germline gives CDR1 SGDLS, CDR2 YYNGEE. The CDR3 is made up of 15 amino acids. The chain's CDR3 is CASSVVSGSFNEQFF. CDR3 DNA: TGTGCCAGCAGCGTAGTTAGCGGGAGTTTCAATGAGCAGTTCTTC.

This clonotype occurred many times. This chain joins TRBV7-2 and TRBJ2-5, with 13 positions matching TRBD2. The CDR3 sequence is 14 residues long. The V gene end was trimmed by 5 bases and the J gene end by 7 bases; junction bases not matched to a gene: 4. The germline CDR1 and CDR2 sequences are SGHTA and FQGNSA. This chain's CDR3 is CASSRTSGRATQYF. In DNA, the CDR3 is TGTGCCAGCAGCCGTACTAGCGGGAGGGCGACCCAGTACTTC.

This clonotype was detected many times. The chain uses TRBV28 and TRBJ1-5, with unresolved D. The CDR3 is 13 residues long. V was clipped by 5 bases and J by 6 bases, with 11 bases between them. Germline CDR1 reads MDHEN; CDR2 reads SYDVKM. The CDR3 sequence is CASSPVAVQPQHF. CDR3 nucleotide sequence: TGTGCCAGCAGTCCCGTGGCGGTTCAGCCCCAGCATTTT.

This clonotype was picked up many times. V gene TRBV18 combines with J gene TRBJ2-1; no reliable D call. Germline loops: CDR1 KGHSH, CDR2 LQKENI. The CDR3 totals 14 residues. With 5 bases removed from V and 0 bases from J, the gap between germline ends came to 8 bases. CDR3 in amino acids: CASSWGSSYNEQFF. As DNA, the CDR3 is TGTGCCAGCTCATGGGGAAGCTCCTACAATGAGCAGTTCTTC.

This clonotype occurred a few times. The chain is built from TRBV28 and TRBJ2-7; a weak D match, TRBD1 (5 bases). The CDR3 covers 15 residues. Trimming pared 7 bases from V and 5 bases from J, leaving 21 bases between. Germline V lookup: CDR1 MDHEN, CDR2 SYDVKM. CDR3 coding DNA: TGTGCCAGCAACAATCGACAGTTTCATGAGGACGAGCAGTACTTC. Protein product: CASNNRQFHEDEQYF.

This clonotype has a handful of counts. V usage is TRBV4-3 and J usage is TRBJ1-1, with 7 nucleotides matching TRBD1. V shed 0 bases, J shed 4 bases, and the junction held 8 bases outside the gene matches. Germline CDR1 and CDR2: LGHNA and YSLEER. The CDR3 extends over 16 amino acids. In DNA, the CDR3 is TGCGCCAGCAGCCAAGAAGGTCTAGGGGGCCCCACTGAAGCTTTCTTT. Encoded protein: CASSQEGLGGPTEAFF.

This clonotype was found once. The gene calls are TRBV19 and TRBJ1-1; 9 bases are shared with TRBD1. The CDR3 sequence is 13 residues long. The V and J ends lost 7 bases and 6 bases, in that order; junction bases with no gene match: 6. The germline V gene has CDR1 LNHDA and CDR2 SQIVND (reference sequence). CDR3 loop: CASKTGGAAEAFF. CDR3 in DNA: TGTGCCAGTAAGACAGGGGGGGCGGCTGAAGCTTTCTTT.

This clonotype was observed many times. The chain uses TRBV27 and TRBJ2-1; D remains unclear. V was shortened by 6 bases and J by 0 bases, with 6 bases between the two germline ends. The CDR3 loop spans 13 amino acids. Germline V lookup: CDR1 MNHEY, CDR2 SMNVEV (reference sequence). CDR3 bases: TGTGCCAGCAGCTTGTTCTCCTACAATGAGCAGTTCTTC. Translation: CASSLFSYNEQFF.

V is TRBV14 and J is TRBJ2-3; D unresolved. V was cut by 0 bases and J by 6 bases, with 10 bases left in between. This CDR3 contains 14 residues. CDR1 and CDR2 (germline): SGHDN, FVKESK. DNA of the CDR3: TGTGCCAGCAGCCAAGATCCATTGCGGGATACGCAGTATTTT. Residues: CASSQDPLRDTQYF. The entire variable domain, with the rest obtained from reference TRBV14 and TRBJ2-3, is as follows: EAGVTQFPSHSVIEKGQTVTLRCDPISGHDNLYWYRRVMGKEIKFLLHFVKESKQDESGMPNNRFLAERTGGTYSTLKVQPAELEDSGVYFCASSQDPLRDTQYFGPGTRLTVL.

The chain joins TRBV4-2 to TRBJ2-7; D is perhaps TRBD1 or TRBD2 (7 bases each). Germline V gene data show CDR1 as LGHNA and CDR2 as YNFKEQ. The CDR3 has 16 amino acids. Trimming took off 1 base at V and 4 bases at J, with 17 bases between the two ends. The CDR3 bases are TGTGCCAGCAGCCAAGCCCTGGCGCAGGGGGGGTACGAGCAGTACTTC. Translating gives CASSQALAQGGYEQYF.

This clonotype was seen a few times. The chain recombines TRBV7-9 with TRBJ2-7; 9 bases are shared with TRBD1. Losses at the gene ends were 5 bases for V and 2 bases for J; bases not matched to a gene: 10. The CDR3 has 16 residues. Looked up from germline, CDR1 is SEHNR and CDR2 is FQNEAQ (reference sequence). The CDR3 DNA is TGTGCCAGCAGCCCCCTCACAGGGGGCCAGACCTACGAGCAGTACTTC. Protein sequence: CASSPLTGGQTYEQYF.

As DNA, the CDR3 is TGTGCCAGCAGCCAAGACAGGGAGGATGGCTACACCTTC. It yields the protein CASSQDREDGYTF. This rearrangement joins TRBV7-2 to TRBJ1-2; the match to TRBD1 covers 7 bases. V lost 5 bases, J lost 6 bases, and 6 bases stayed unmatched. The CDR3 has 13 amino acids. Germline values: CDR1 SGHTA, CDR2 FQGNSA. The full variable domain, in which reference TRBV7-2 and TRBJ1-2 provide the parts outside the CDR3, is GAGVSQSPSNKVTEKGKDVELRCDPISGHTALYWYRQSLGQGLEFLIYFQGNSAPDKSGLPSDRFSAERTGGSVSTLTIQRTQQEDSAVYLCASSQDREDGYTFGSGTRLTVV.